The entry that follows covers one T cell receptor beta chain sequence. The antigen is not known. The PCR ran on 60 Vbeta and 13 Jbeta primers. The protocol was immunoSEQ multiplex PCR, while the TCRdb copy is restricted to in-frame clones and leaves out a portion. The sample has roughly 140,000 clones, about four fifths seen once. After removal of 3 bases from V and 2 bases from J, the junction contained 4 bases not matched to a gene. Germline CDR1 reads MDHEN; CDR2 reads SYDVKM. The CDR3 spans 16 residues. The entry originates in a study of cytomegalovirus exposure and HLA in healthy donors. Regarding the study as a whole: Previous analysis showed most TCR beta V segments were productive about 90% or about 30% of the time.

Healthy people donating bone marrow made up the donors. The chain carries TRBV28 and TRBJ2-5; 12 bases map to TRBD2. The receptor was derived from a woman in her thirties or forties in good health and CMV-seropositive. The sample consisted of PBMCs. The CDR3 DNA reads TGTGCCAGCAGTTTTGGACTAGCGGGGCTACAAGAGACCCAGTACTTC. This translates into CASSFGLAGLQETQYF. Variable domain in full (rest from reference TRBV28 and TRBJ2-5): DVKVTQSSRYLVKRTGEKVFLECVQDMDHENMFWYRQDPGLGLRLIYFSYDVKMKEKGDIPEGYSVSREKKERFSLILESASTNQTSMYLCASSFGLAGLQETQYFGPGTRLLVL.